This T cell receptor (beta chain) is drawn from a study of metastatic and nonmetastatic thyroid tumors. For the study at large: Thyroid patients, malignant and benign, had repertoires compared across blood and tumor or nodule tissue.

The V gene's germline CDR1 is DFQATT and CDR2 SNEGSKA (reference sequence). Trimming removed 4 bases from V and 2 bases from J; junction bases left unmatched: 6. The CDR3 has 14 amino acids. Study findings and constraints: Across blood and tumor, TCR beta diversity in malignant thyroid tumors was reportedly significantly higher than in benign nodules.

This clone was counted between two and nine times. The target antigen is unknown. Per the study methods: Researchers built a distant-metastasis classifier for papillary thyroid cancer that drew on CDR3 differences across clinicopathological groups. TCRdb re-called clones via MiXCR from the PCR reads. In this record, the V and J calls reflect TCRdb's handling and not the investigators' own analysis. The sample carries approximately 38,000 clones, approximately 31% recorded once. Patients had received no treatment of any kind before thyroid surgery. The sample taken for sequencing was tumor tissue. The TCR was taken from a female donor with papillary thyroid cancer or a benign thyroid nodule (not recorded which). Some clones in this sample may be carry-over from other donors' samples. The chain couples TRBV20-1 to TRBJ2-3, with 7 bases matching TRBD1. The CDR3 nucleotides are TGCAGTGCTATACAGGGGATCGTCACAGATACGCAGTATTTT. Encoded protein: CSAIQGIVTDTQYF.